This is a list of T cell receptor beta chains from one sample in a study of T cell responses to AZD1222 COVID-19 vaccine. Measured with immunoSEQ multiplex PCR; TCRdb has only the in-frame clones, and not every one. The sample yields about 83,000 clones, 88% seen once. Specimen: peripheral blood, collected on day 0 of MenACWY control vaccination. All receptors derive from an adult in good health. Both conserved end residues are part of each CDR3. D genes are given only for firm matches. Expanded clones get a size class; other rows say once, few or many, or leave the size out.

v_call	j_call	d_call	clone_size	cdr3_aa	cdr3_nt
TRBV15	TRBJ1-1	-	few	CATSRGRGVSRSAFF	TGTGCCACCAGCAGAGGCCGCGGGGTGTCTAGGTCGGCTTTCTTT
TRBV7-2	TRBJ2-7	-	-	CASSSRRAGEQYF	TGTGCCAGCAGTTCCCGACGAGCTGGAGAGCAGTACTTC
TRBV4-1	TRBJ2-1	-	-	CASSQERFGTYYNEQFF	TGCGCCAGCAGCCAAGAACGATTTGGGACCTATTACAATGAGCAGTTCTTC
TRBV25-1	TRBJ1-1	-	-	CASRGAGTEAFF	TGTGCCAGCAGAGGGGCTGGCACTGAAGCTTTCTTT
TRBV7-9	TRBJ1-4	TRBD1	-	CASSHSKGQAEKLFF	TGTGCCAGCAGCCACAGCAAGGGACAGGCGGAAAAACTGTTTTTT
TRBV7-2	TRBJ2-7	TRBD1	-	CASSLRDRGYEQYF	TGTGCCAGCAGCCTCCGGGACAGGGGCTACGAGCAGTACTTC
TRBV19	TRBJ2-5	-	-	CASRGLGVETQYF	TGTGCCAGTAGAGGACTCGGAGTAGAGACCCAGTACTTC
TRBV6-4	TRBJ2-6	-	-	CASAEKAGANVLTF	TGTGCCAGCGCTGAGAAGGCTGGGGCCAACGTCCTGACTTTC
TRBV16	TRBJ1-2	-	-	CASSRSEGRGYGYTF	TGTGCCAGCAGCCGATCCGAGGGGCGCGGCTATGGCTACACCTTC
TRBV30	TRBJ2-5	TRBD1	-	CAWLLTGVEETQYF	TGTGCCTGGCTCCTGACAGGGGTGGAAGAGACCCAGTACTTC
TRBV28	TRBJ1-1	-	-	CASSLSATAVEAFF	TGTGCCAGCAGTTTATCTGCGACAGCGGTTGAAGCTTTCTTT
TRBV28	TRBJ2-7	-	-	CASSLGPYAEQYF	TGTGCCAGCAGTTTGGGGCCCTACGCTGAGCAGTACTTC
TRBV7-2	TRBJ1-5	-	-	CASSPLLRQNNQPQHF	TGTGCCAGCAGCCCACTCTTGAGACAGAACAATCAGCCCCAGCATTTT
TRBV7-2	TRBJ2-2	-	-	CASSPTAGSGELFF	TGTGCCAGCAGCCCAACGGCGGGGTCCGGGGAGCTGTTTTTT
TRBV7-8	TRBJ1-5	TRBD1	-	CASSSQGGGNQPQHF	TGTGCCAGCAGCTCGCAGGGGGGCGGCAATCAGCCCCAGCATTTT
TRBV7-9	TRBJ2-1	-	-	CASSLEGRERGEQFF	TGTGCCAGCAGCTTAGAGGGCAGGGAAAGGGGTGAGCAGTTCTTC
TRBV11-3	TRBJ2-2	TRBD2	few	CASSRTSGLAVANTGELFF	TGTGCCAGCAGTCGGACGTCGGGACTAGCGGTCGCGAACACCGGGGAGCTGTTTTTT
TRBV6-6	TRBJ1-2	-	-	CASSPTTVYNYGYTF	TGTGCCAGCAGTCCCACAACGGTATATAACTATGGCTACACCTTC
TRBV5-1	TRBJ2-7	TRBD1	-	CASSGQGSEQYF	TGCGCCAGCAGCGGACAGGGCTCCGAGCAGTACTTC
TRBV7-2	TRBJ1-1	-	-	CASSLVIGREAFF	TGTGCCAGCAGCTTGGTAATTGGCAGGGAAGCTTTCTTT
TRBV29-1	TRBJ2-7	-	-	CSVGSSYEQYF	TGCAGCGTTGGCAGCTCCTACGAGCAGTACTTC
TRBV28	TRBJ1-5	-	once	CASSPLISPQHF	TGTGCCAGCAGTCCTCTGATCAGCCCCCAGCATTTT
TRBV5-5	TRBJ1-3	-	-	CASSWDGRRNTIYF	TGTGCCAGCAGCTGGGACGGGAGGAGAAACACCATATATTTT
TRBV5-4	TRBJ2-5	-	-	CASSLGGGRQETQYF	TGTGCCAGCAGCTTGGGGGGAGGACGGCAAGAGACCCAGTACTTC
TRBV19	TRBJ2-7	TRBD2	-	CASSTLGTSPYEQYF	TGTGCCAGTAGTACCCTCGGGACTAGCCCCTACGAGCAGTACTTC
TRBV5-6	TRBJ2-2	-	-	CASSRGRPNTGELFF	TGTGCCAGCAGCCGGGGACGGCCGAACACCGGGGAGCTGTTTTTT
TRBV7-2	TRBJ1-1	-	-	CASSLQLNTEAFF	TGTGCCAGCAGCTTACAATTGAACACTGAAGCTTTCTTT
TRBV12-3/TRBV12-4	TRBJ1-2	-	-	CASRQQGGYGYTF	TGTGCCAGCAGGCAACAGGGAGGCTATGGCTACACCTTC
TRBV27	TRBJ1-6	-	-	CASSPRTGSYSPLHF	TGTGCCAGCAGTCCGAGGACGGGTAGCTATTCACCCCTCCACTTT
TRBV6-2/TRBV6-3	TRBJ2-7	-	-	CASSLLDGVEQYF	TGTGCCAGCAGTTTATTAGACGGGGTCGAGCAGTACTTC
TRBV28	TRBJ2-5	-	-	CASSPLWTQYF	TGTGCCAGCAGTCCTCTGTGGACCCAGTACTTC
TRBV7-9	TRBJ1-1	TRBD1	-	CASSRTGVSIMNTEAFF	TGTGCCAGCAGCCGGACAGGGGTAAGCATTATGAACACTGAAGCTTTCTTT
TRBV27	TRBJ1-5	-	-	CASSPSYRQPQHF	TGTGCCAGCAGTCCGTCATACAGGCAGCCCCAGCATTTT